Below, 29 T cell receptor beta chains from the same sample are listed, as sequenced in a study of OX40 agonist ivuxolimab in advanced cancers. TCRdb's copy holds only in-frame clones and misses some; the assay was immunoSEQ multiplex PCR. The table lists some 100,000 clones, 90% of them singletons. This specimen was CD4+ or CD8+ T cells sorted from blood, taken in a trial of the OX40 agonist ivuxolimab. The receptor set was obtained from an adult with an advanced solid tumor such as melanoma, head and neck, liver or kidney cancer.

This sequence joins TRBV6-6 and TRBJ2-3, with a possible D match to TRBD1 (7 bases). The CDR3 has 15 amino acids. Germline CDR1 MNHNY, CDR2 SVGAGI (reference sequence). V lost 2 bases, J lost 4 bases, and 13 bases lay in between. The CDR3 DNA follows: TGTGCCAGCAGTTACGGGCAGGGGGGTGCAGATACGCAGTATTTT. Residues: CASSYGQGGADTQYF.

The chain recombines TRBV19 with TRBJ2-7; D perhaps matches TRBD1 (8 bases). With 6 bases removed from V and 1 base from J, the gap between germline ends came to 19 bases. The germline V gene has CDR1 LNHDA and CDR2 SQIVND (reference sequence). The CDR3 loop spans 16 amino acids. DNA for the CDR3: TGTGCCAGTAGCCCAGGGGGGGGACAGGTGTCCTACGAGCAGTACTTC. It translates to CASSPGGGQVSYEQYF.

V is TRBV4-1 and J is TRBJ2-7; D gene unclear. Germline V lookup: CDR1 MGHRA, CDR2 YSYEKL. V was pared by 3 bases and J by 6 bases, with 21 bases between. This CDR3 comprises 16 residues. The CDR3 is CASSQANLVSAGEQYF. CDR3 nucleotide sequence: TGCGCCAGCAGCCAGGCCAATCTAGTGTCGGCTGGCGAGCAGTACTTC.

V gene TRBV5-1 combines with J gene TRBJ2-7, with D perhaps TRBD2 (5 bases). CDR1 and CDR2 (germline): SGHRS, YFSETQ. There are 13 residues in the CDR3. V dropped 1 base and J dropped 4 bases, with 9 bases sitting between them. CDR3 DNA: TGCGCCAGCAGCTTGCTCTCGGGGTACGAGCAGTACTTC. Its protein product is CASSLLSGYEQYF. Full variable domain (rest looked up from reference TRBV5-1 and TRBJ2-7): KAGVTQTPRYLIKTRGQQVTLSCSPISGHRSVSWYQQTPGQGLQFLFEYFSETQRNKGNFPGRFSGRQFSNSRSEMNVSTLELGDSALYLCASSLLSGYEQYFGPGTRLTVT.

This rearrangement joins TRBV7-9 to TRBJ2-3; the D gene is possibly TRBD1 (5 bases). The CDR3 is 12 residues long. V shed 2 bases and J shed 8 bases, with 8 bases lying between them. In germline, CDR1 is SEHNR, CDR2 FQNEAQ (reference sequence). CDR3 protein: CASSLSDTTQYF. CDR3 bases: TGTGCCAGCAGCTTATCGGACACTACGCAGTATTTT.

This chain connects TRBV21-1 to TRBJ1-1; the table gives TRBD1 as D, unverified against the DNA. TRBV21-1 is a recognized pseudogene. The CDR3 extends over 16 amino acids. CDR3 sequence reads: CASSKIGTGAVTEAFF. In DNA form, the CDR3 reads TGTGCCAGCAGCAAAATCGGGACAGGAGCGGTCACTGAAGCTTTCTTT.

The table lists this clone with a count of one. The chain couples TRBV7-2 to TRBJ2-7; 15 bases line up with TRBD2. The length of the CDR3 is 18 residues. With 5 bases clipped from V and 2 bases from J, the junction kept 10 bases outside the gene matches. CDR1 is SGHTA, CDR2 FQGNSA, per germline. CDR3 coding DNA: TGTGCCAGCAGCCTACGGACTAGCGGGAGGGCCTTCCCCTACGAGCAGTACTTC. As protein: CASSLRTSGRAFPYEQYF.

The chain employs TRBV6-1 and TRBJ1-1; D is undetermined. The V end lost 1 base, the J end lost 7 bases, and 7 bases lay between the germline ends. The CDR3 contains 12 residues. Germline-derived CDR1 and CDR2 are MNHNS and SASEGT. CDR3: CASSEVWGEAFF. In DNA form, the CDR3 reads TGTGCCAGCAGTGAAGTTTGGGGTGAAGCTTTCTTT.

The V gene is TRBV28, the J gene TRBJ2-3; a weak D match, TRBD2 (5 bases). Trimming took off 6 bases at V and 12 bases at J, with 22 bases between the two ends. The CDR3 loop spans 14 amino acids. In germline, CDR1 is MDHEN, CDR2 SYDVKM. CDR3 amino acids: CASSLSTPSYVQYF. The CDR3, as DNA: TGTGCCAGCAGCCTATCCACTCCTAGCTACGTACAGTATTTT.

The chain recombines TRBV10-3 with TRBJ2-3; D tentatively fits TRBD1 or TRBD2 (5 bases each). The CDR3 covers 14 residues. Trimming pared 8 bases from V and 6 bases from J, leaving 18 bases between. CDR1 is ENHRY, CDR2 SYGVKD, per germline. CDR3 nucleotides: TGTGCCATCGGGCCGGGGCCTAACGGGGATACGCAGTATTTT. Amino acids: CAIGPGPNGDTQYF.

The rearrangement joins TRBV4-1 to TRBJ2-5, with 11 nucleotides matching TRBD1. Germline loops: CDR1 MGHRA, CDR2 YSYEKL. V lost 3 bases to trimming and J lost 5 bases; unmatched junction nucleotides: 5. This CDR3 region has 15 residues. The CDR3 here is CASSHQDRGLETQYF. The DNA for the CDR3 is TGCGCCAGCAGCCACCAGGACAGGGGGCTGGAGACCCAGTACTTC.

The chain has TRBV7-6 and TRBJ1-3, with 7 bases matching TRBD1. The CDR3 loop spans 16 amino acids. V dropped 1 base and J dropped 0; count of bases not matched to a gene: 3. Germline CDR1 SGHVS, CDR2 FNYEAQ. CDR3 loop: CASSLGAGGSGNTIYF. CDR3 DNA sequence: TGTGCCAGCAGCTTAGGGGCAGGGGGCTCTGGAAACACCATATATTTT.

This chain links TRBV25-1 with TRBJ2-2; 11 positions match TRBD2. The CDR3 totals 14 residues. The germline V gene has CDR1 MGHDK and CDR2 SYGVNS. V shed 5 bases and J 6 bases; nucleotides not matched to a gene: 2. CDR3 in amino acids: CASSTSGGPGELFF. In DNA, the CDR3 is TGTGCCAGCAGTACTAGCGGGGGCCCCGGGGAGCTGTTTTTT. The full variable domain, with the rest looked up from reference TRBV25-1 and TRBJ2-2, is EADIYQTPRYLVIGTGKKITLECSQTMGHDKMYWYQQDPGMELHLIHYSYGVNSTEKGDLSSESTVSRIRTEHFPLTLESARPSHTSQYLCASSTSGGPGELFFGEGSRLTVL.

The rearrangement uses TRBV6-5 and TRBJ1-1; D is possibly TRBD1 (5 bases). The ends were cut back, 0 bases at V and 1 base at J, with 9 bases in the middle. Germline lookup yields CDR1 MNHEY and CDR2 SVGAGI. The CDR3 is made up of 15 amino acids. The CDR3 loop is CASSYSSGTNTEAFF. CDR3 bases: TGTGCCAGCAGTTACTCGTCCGGGACGAACACTGAAGCTTTCTTT.

V and J are TRBV5-1 and TRBJ2-3; 7 bases map to TRBD2. Germline loops: CDR1 SGHRS, CDR2 YFSETQ. The CDR3 spans 15 residues. The V and J ends lost 4 bases and 1 base, in that order; junction bases with no gene match: 6. CDR3 DNA: TGCGCCAGCAGCCCCCAGCGGGGAGGCACAGATACGCAGTATTTT. This gives the protein CASSPQRGGTDTQYF.

The chain carries TRBV18 and TRBJ2-3; TRBD2 matches 16 bases. The junction had 6 bases not matched to a gene; V was cut back by 4 bases and J by 5 bases. Per germline, CDR1 KGHSH and CDR2 LQKENI. The CDR3 extends over 17 amino acids. In nucleotides, the CDR3 is TGTGCCAGCTCACACGGGACTAGCGGGAGGGCCGGAGATACGCAGTATTTT. This translates into CASSHGTSGRAGDTQYF.

The chain couples TRBV10-3 to TRBJ2-7; the D gene is possibly TRBD1 (6 bases). Germline V gene data show CDR1 as ENHRY and CDR2 as SYGVKD. V lost 4 bases and J 0 bases, leaving 10 bases between the germline ends. The CDR3 is 14 amino acids. CDR3 in amino acids: CAISGQGNSYEQYF. The CDR3 DNA sequence: TGTGCCATCAGTGGTCAGGGGAACTCCTACGAGCAGTACTTC.

The V gene is TRBV7-3, the J gene TRBJ2-2; tentative D call: TRBD1 (6 bases). Between the trimmed V and J ends, which lost 5 bases and 5 bases, there was a span of 15 bases. Germline loops: CDR1 SGHTA, CDR2 FQGTGA. This CDR3 has 15 residues. Here the CDR3 reads CASSMTGARTGELFF. DNA for the CDR3: TGTGCCAGCAGCATGACAGGAGCACGGACCGGGGAGCTGTTTTTT.

The chain uses TRBV30 and TRBJ2-5; a weak D match, TRBD1 (6 bases). Germline V CDR1 and CDR2: GTSNPN, SVGIG (reference sequence). CDR3 length: 15 residues. The V gene lost 1 base and the J gene lost 4 bases, with 16 bases spanning the gap. CDR3 loop: CAWSESRGFTETQYF. Written as DNA, the CDR3 is TGTGCCTGGAGTGAAAGCAGGGGCTTTACAGAGACCCAGTACTTC.

CDR3 sequence: CASSLDTNQPQHF. CDR3 sequence (DNA): TGTGCCAGCAGCTTAGACACAAATCAGCCCCAGCATTTT. The rearrangement links TRBV11-2 to TRBJ1-5; unclear D gene. This CDR3 is 13 amino acids long. Trimming stripped 0 bases from V and 4 bases from J, with 4 bases between. Germline assignment: CDR1 SGHAT and CDR2 FQNNGV.

V usage is TRBV7-2 and J usage is TRBJ2-7; maybe TRBD1 (6 bases). V was pared by 1 base and J by 1 base, with 8 bases between. The germline V gene has CDR1 SGHTA and CDR2 FQGNSA. CDR3 length: 14 residues. CDR3 protein: CASSLEGVSYEQYF. CDR3 bases: TGTGCCAGCAGCTTAGAGGGGGTATCCTACGAGCAGTACTTC.

This chain connects TRBV18 to TRBJ1-3; no clear D. CDR1 and CDR2 (germline): KGHSH, LQKENI. The CDR3 length is 14 residues. Trimming stripped 3 bases from V and 6 bases from J, with 12 bases between. The CDR3 DNA reads as TGTGCCAGCTCACCTATCGAGGCGGAAAACACCATATATTTT. Translated, it gives CASSPIEAENTIYF.

This chain connects TRBV28 to TRBJ1-6, with D hard to call. CDR1 is MDHEN, CDR2 SYDVKM, per germline. V lost 8 bases and J 7 bases, leaving 15 bases between the germline ends. This CDR3 has 14 amino acids. The CDR3 DNA reads TGTGCCAGCGTAAGGTCTGGTGGAAATTCACCCCTCCACTTT. Amino acid sequence: CASVRSGGNSPLHF.

The chain combines TRBV9 with TRBJ2-7; no clear D gene. Germline V gene lookup returns CDR1 SGDLS and CDR2 YYNGEE. Trimming stripped 0 bases from V and 2 bases from J, with 9 bases between. This CDR3 is built from 14 residues. CDR3 in DNA: TGTGCCAGCAGCGTAGGGGCCACACCCTACGAGCAGTACTTC. It encodes CASSVGATPYEQYF.

This clone was seen just once. The chain employs TRBV6-1 and TRBJ1-5; possible D gene TRBD1, 6 bases. The germline V gene encodes CDR1 MNHNS and CDR2 SASEGT. The V end was cut by 7 bases, the J end by 6 bases, with 16 bases between. This CDR3 contains 14 residues. The CDR3 reads CASTNNRAPQPQHF. CDR3 sequence (DNA): TGTGCCAGCACTAATAACAGGGCTCCTCAGCCCCAGCATTTT.

The chain links TRBV7-2 to TRBJ2-1; 8 bases align to TRBD2. Germline V gene sequence: CDR1 SGHTA, CDR2 FQGNSA. After removal of 5 bases from V and 5 bases from J, the junction contained 11 bases not matched to a gene. This CDR3 contains 16 residues. This CDR3 is CASSGGRSGSNNEQFF. The CDR3 DNA is TGTGCCAGCAGCGGGGGCCGAAGCGGGAGCAACAATGAGCAGTTCTTC.

This CDR3 reads CASRPTGLNQPQHF. CDR3 coding DNA: TGTGCCAGCAGACCCACAGGGCTCAATCAGCCCCAGCATTTT. The rearrangement links TRBV28 to TRBJ1-5; D perhaps matches TRBD1 (6 bases). There are 14 residues in the CDR3. Germline CDR1 reads MDHEN; CDR2 reads SYDVKM. Trimming removed 6 bases from V and 3 bases from J, with 12 bases in between.

J is TRBJ2-1 and V is TRBV7-2; D unclear. Trimming left V 4 bases short and J 4 bases short, with 8 bases between. From germline, CDR1 is SGHTA and CDR2 FQGNSA. The CDR3 runs to 13 residues. In nucleotides, the CDR3 is TGTGCCAGCAGCTCGGCTCGGTACAATGAGCAGTTCTTC. Protein sequence: CASSSARYNEQFF.

The chain is built from TRBV7-6 and TRBJ2-7, with D possibly matching TRBD2 (5 bases). The V gene lost 4 bases and the J gene lost 1 base, with 11 bases spanning the gap. The CDR3 sequence is 14 residues long. Germline V gives CDR1 SGHVS, CDR2 FNYEAQ. The CDR3 is CASSSTRSSYEQYF. The CDR3 DNA reads as TGTGCCAGCAGCTCAACTAGATCTTCCTACGAGCAGTACTTC.